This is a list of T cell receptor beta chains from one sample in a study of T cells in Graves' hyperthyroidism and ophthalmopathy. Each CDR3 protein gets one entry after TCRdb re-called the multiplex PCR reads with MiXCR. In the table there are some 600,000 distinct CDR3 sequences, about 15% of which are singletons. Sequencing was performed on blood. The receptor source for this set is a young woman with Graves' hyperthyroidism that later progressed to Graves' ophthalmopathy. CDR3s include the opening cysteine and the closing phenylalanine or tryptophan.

CDR3 protein: CASSRQLANEKLFF
V gene: TRBV18
J gene: TRBJ1-4

CDR3 protein: CASQLRVWKAGDYNEQFF
V gene: TRBV28
J gene: TRBJ2-1

CDR3 protein: CASQTSGSNTGELFF
V gene: TRBV2
J gene: TRBJ2-2

CDR3 protein: CASSQASTSGNTIYF
V gene: TRBV4-1
J gene: TRBJ1-3

CDR3 protein: CSVGQGANYGYTF
V gene: TRBV29-1
J gene: TRBJ1-2

CDR3 protein: CASSTSTREQYF
V gene: TRBV2
J gene: TRBJ2-7

CDR3 protein: CASSPGRGSYEQYF
V gene: TRBV11-2
J gene: TRBJ2-7

CDR3 protein: CAGTVSDTQYF
V gene: TRBV6-1
J gene: TRBJ2-3

CDR3 protein: CASSPTGQGTIQYF
V gene: TRBV7-9
J gene: TRBJ2-4

CDR3 protein: CASSLPTGAETQYF
V gene: TRBV11-3
J gene: TRBJ2-5

CDR3 protein: CASRYRSSLNSPLHF
V gene: TRBV6-1
J gene: TRBJ1-6

CDR3 protein: CASSRTEASEKLFF
V gene: TRBV7-9
J gene: TRBJ1-4

CDR3 protein: CASTDRGRGELFF
V gene: TRBV2
J gene: TRBJ2-2

CDR3 protein: CASSPGSGEQFF
V gene: TRBV18
J gene: TRBJ2-1